The 13 T cell receptor beta chains in this list originate from one sample, sequenced in a study of cytomegalovirus exposure and HLA in healthy donors. The method was immunoSEQ multiplex PCR; TCRdb's version includes in-frame clones alone and lacks a portion of them. The table shows about 160,000 clones, with roughly 89% occurring only once. Input material: PBMCs. The receptors were gathered from a woman aged 18 to 35 in good health and CMV-seropositive.

In this sample, this clone turned up once. J is TRBJ2-2 and V is TRBV28; 11 nucleotides agree with TRBD1. CDR1 and CDR2 (germline): MDHEN, SYDVKM. Trimming at V came to 3 bases and at J to 5 bases, leaving 2 bases not matched to a gene. CDR3 size: 15 residues. CDR3 region: CASSLGQGETGELFF. Here the CDR3 DNA reads TGTGCCAGCAGTTTGGGACAGGGGGAAACCGGGGAGCTGTTTTTT.

This clone was detected once. The chain's CDR3 is CASSGSGHTDTQYF. The CDR3 nucleotides read TGTGCCAGCAGTGGAAGCGGGCACACAGATACGCAGTATTTT. The J gene is TRBJ2-3, the V gene TRBV6-1, with TRBD2 as a possible D gene (6 bases). Germline assignment: CDR1 MNHNS and CDR2 SASEGT. CDR3 size: 14 residues. Trimming removed 4 bases from V and 2 bases from J, with 10 bases in between.

The CDR3 sequence: CASSPGGPQETQYF. The CDR3 nucleotides are TGTGCCAGCAGCCCGGGGGGTCCCCAAGAGACCCAGTACTTC. The rearrangement joins TRBV11-3 to TRBJ2-5; 7 positions agree with TRBD2. The V segment lost 5 bases and the J segment 1 base; nucleotides outside the gene matches: 4. This CDR3 has 14 amino acids. Germline V gene lookup returns CDR1 SGHNT and CDR2 YENEEA.

The chain recombines TRBV18 with TRBJ1-3; maybe TRBD1 (5 bases). Germline-derived CDR1 and CDR2 are KGHSH and LQKENI. Trimming pared 4 bases from V and 0 bases from J, leaving 16 bases between. The CDR3 spans 17 residues. The CDR3 here is CASSHAATRDSGNTIYF. The CDR3 nucleotides read TGTGCCAGCTCACACGCAGCAACCAGGGACTCTGGAAACACCATATATTTT. The full variable domain, with the rest looked up from reference TRBV18 and TRBJ1-3, is NAGVMQNPRHLVRRRGQEARLRCSPMKGHSHVYWYRQLPEEGLKFMVYLQKENIIDESGMPKERFSAEFPKEGPSILRIQQVVRGDSAAYFCASSHAATRDSGNTIYFGEGSWLTVV.

This clone was observed once. The CDR3 DNA sequence: TGTGCCAGTCATCGAGGGACTAGCGGGGTAACCTCCTACGAGCAGTACTTC. Translation: CASHRGTSGVTSYEQYF. This chain links TRBV4-2 with TRBJ2-7, with 13 bases that match TRBD2. Trimming cost V 9 bases and J 0 bases; bases outside gene matches: 11. The CDR3 has 17 amino acids. Looked up from germline, CDR1 is LGHNA and CDR2 is YNFKEQ.

Turning to this clone: The sample contains more than one DNA sequence encoding this CDR3. The CDR3 here is CASSAGQNTEAFF. CDR3 nucleotides: TGCGCCAGCAGCGCTGGACAGAACACTGAAGCTTTCTTT. The chain combines TRBV5-1 with TRBJ1-1, with D possibly TRBD1 on 5 matching bases. The V end was cut by 4 bases, the J end by 1 base, with 8 bases between. The CDR3 runs to 13 residues. CDR1 is SGHRS and CDR2 is YFSETQ in the germline V gene.

CDR3 protein: CAATGTSGPYEQYF. DNA of the CDR3: TGTGCCGCTACCGGGACTAGCGGTCCCTACGAGCAGTACTTC. The rearrangement uses TRBV10-3 and TRBJ2-7; 11 bases line up with TRBD2. Germline-derived CDR1 and CDR2 are ENHRY and SYGVKD. The CDR3 is 14 amino acids. Trimming cost V 11 bases and J 2 bases; bases outside gene matches: 8.

The chain recombines TRBV7-9 with TRBJ2-4; no clear D gene. CDR3 length: 19 residues. Per the germline V gene, CDR1 is SEHNR and CDR2 is FQNEAQ (reference sequence). Between the trimmed V and J ends, which lost 5 bases and 0 bases, there was a span of 23 bases. In DNA form, the CDR3 reads TGTGCCAGCAGCGTCCAGGCTGGTATGCCGCCACTAGCCAAAAACATTCAGTACTTC. Translated, it gives CASSVQAGMPPLAKNIQYF. Full variable domain (missing parts from reference TRBV7-9 and TRBJ2-4): DTGVSQNPRHKITKRGQNVTFRCDPISEHNRLYWYRQTLGQGPEFLTYFQNEAQLEKSRLLSDRFSAERPKGSFSTLEIQRTEQGDSAMYLCASSVQAGMPPLAKNIQYFGAGTRLSVL.

This clone has only one observation. J is TRBJ2-7 and V is TRBV30; 11 bases match TRBD1. In germline, CDR1 is GTSNPN, CDR2 SVGIG (reference sequence). The ends lost 5 bases at V and 9 bases at J; junction bases unmatched: 15. CDR3 length: 15 amino acids. DNA for the CDR3: TGTGCCTGGGGCCGGACCACCGCCGGGACAGGGGGGCAGTACTTC. It translates to CAWGRTTAGTGGQYF.

J is TRBJ2-7 and V is TRBV11-3; 8 nucleotides align to TRBD2. The V gene end was trimmed by 4 bases and the J gene end by 6 bases; junction bases not matched to a gene: 8. CDR3 length: 14 residues. Looked up from germline, CDR1 is SGHNT and CDR2 is YENEEA. In nucleotides, the CDR3 is TGTGCCAGCAGCTCCAGCGGGAGCCTTCTCGAGCAGTACTTC. It encodes CASSSSGSLLEQYF.

V gene TRBV5-1 combines with J gene TRBJ2-7; TRBD1 aligns across 10 bases. This CDR3 comprises 22 residues. Germline V gene data show CDR1 as SGHRS and CDR2 as YFSETQ. With V trimmed by 5 bases and J by 4 bases, 30 bases remained unmatched. CDR3 DNA: TGCGCCAGCAGATGGACCGGGACAGGGGCAATCCCACCAGCGGGGAACCCTTACGAGCAGTACTTC. Its translation is CASRWTGTGAIPPAGNPYEQYF.

The chain joins TRBV5-1 to TRBJ2-1; 12 bases fit TRBD2. Trimming at V came to 4 bases and at J to 6 bases, leaving 5 bases not matched to a gene. CDR1 and CDR2 (germline): SGHRS, YFSETQ. The length of the CDR3 is 15 residues. CDR3 coding DNA: TGCGCCAGCAGCCAGGGACTAGCGGGTCTCAATGAGCAGTTCTTC. This encodes CASSQGLAGLNEQFF.

The V gene is TRBV7-2, the J gene TRBJ2-7; TRBD2 aligns across 9 bases. Germline V gene sequence: CDR1 SGHTA, CDR2 FQGNSA. V trimming: 0 bases; J trimming: 4 bases; junction bases outside the gene matches: 4. The CDR3 has 15 residues. The CDR3 is CASSLARGLAYEQYF. The CDR3 DNA is TGTGCCAGCAGCTTAGCCCGTGGACTAGCGTACGAGCAGTACTTC.